The 12 T cell receptor beta chains below all came from one sample that was sequenced in a study of blood T cell repertoires in COVID-19. The table came from immunoSEQ multiplex PCR; TCRdb's copy has only in-frame clones and leaves some out. The table records approximately 200,000 clones, 85% to 90% of them present only once. Sequencing was carried out using peripheral blood. The receptors were gathered from a woman aged 30 to 39 with active or convalescent COVID-19.

This rearrangement joins TRBV5-1 to TRBJ1-3, with a possible D match to TRBD1 (5 bases). The CDR3 totals 15 residues. V shed 5 bases and J shed 0 bases, with 12 bases lying between them. Germline loops: CDR1 SGHRS, CDR2 YFSETQ. The CDR3: CASSLDSTSGNTIYF. Written as DNA, the CDR3 is TGCGCCAGCAGTTTAGACAGTACCTCTGGAAACACCATATATTTT. Drawing the rest from reference TRBV5-1 and TRBJ1-3, the complete variable domain is KAGVTQTPRYLIKTRGQQVTLSCSPISGHRSVSWYQQTPGQGLQFLFEYFSETQRNKGNFPGRFSGRQFSNSRSEMNVSTLELGDSALYLCASSLDSTSGNTIYFGEGSWLTVV.

This chain links TRBV18 with TRBJ1-1; 9 bases align to TRBD1. The CDR3 covers 13 residues. CDR1 and CDR2 from the germline V gene are KGHSH and LQKENI. V trimming: 7 bases; J trimming: 5 bases; junction bases outside the gene matches: 5. The CDR3 coding sequence is TGTGCCAGCTTACAGGGGGCGAGTACTGAAGCTTTCTTT. Translation gives CASLQGASTEAFF. Filled out from reference TRBV18 and TRBJ1-1, the complete variable domain reads NAGVMQNPRHLVRRRGQEARLRCSPMKGHSHVYWYRQLPEEGLKFMVYLQKENIIDESGMPKERFSAEFPKEGPSILRIQQVVRGDSAAYFCASLQGASTEAFFGQGTRLTVV.

This clone was observed a few times. The rearrangement joins TRBV11-2 to TRBJ2-1; 8 bases match TRBD1. CDR1 is SGHAT and CDR2 is FQNNGV in the germline V gene. The ends lost 5 bases at V and 4 bases at J; junction bases unmatched: 7. The CDR3 has 15 amino acids. This CDR3 is CASSVGQGGYNEQFF. For the CDR3, the DNA is TGTGCCAGCAGCGTAGGACAGGGTGGTTACAATGAGCAGTTCTTC.

J is TRBJ2-1 and V is TRBV6-4, with TRBD2 identical over 8 bases. CDR1 MRHNA and CDR2 SNTAGT come from the germline V gene. The CDR3 totals 13 residues. The J segment lost 7 bases and the V segment lost 10 bases, leaving 9 bases of the junction unmatched. The CDR3 sequence is CANEPGGPNEQFF. The CDR3 nucleotides read TGTGCCAACGAGCCGGGAGGGCCTAATGAGCAGTTCTTC.

The rearrangement links TRBV19 to TRBJ1-5, with D maybe TRBD1 (6 bases). Trimming left V 5 bases short and J 3 bases short, with 11 bases between. Per the germline V gene, CDR1 is LNHDA and CDR2 is SQIVND (reference sequence). This CDR3 is built from 14 residues. CDR3 residues: CASSWGTPNQPQHF. The CDR3, as DNA: TGTGCCAGTAGTTGGGGGACACCCAATCAGCCCCAGCATTTT.

The chain couples TRBV3-1 (or the pseudogene TRBV3-2) to TRBJ1-2, with 11 positions matching TRBD1. Unmatched junction bases numbered 6, after V lost 1 base and J lost 8 bases. Germline CDR1 LGHDT, CDR2 YNNKEL (reference sequence). This CDR3 is built from 15 residues. The CDR3, as DNA: TGTGCCAGCAGCCAAGCCGGGACAGGGGGGAAAGGCTACACCTTC. Protein: CASSQAGTGGKGYTF.

The chain recombines TRBV7-9 with TRBJ2-1, with TRBD1 as a possible D gene (6 bases). The V gene's germline CDR1 is SEHNR and CDR2 FQNEAQ (reference sequence). The V end was cut by 5 bases, the J end by 2 bases, with 13 bases between. CDR3 length equals 15 residues. The CDR3 bases are TGTGCCAGCAGCCTTCTCACAGGGACCTACAATGAGCAGTTCTTC. Its protein is CASSLLTGTYNEQFF.

The CDR3 region is CASSLSFQGGGYTF. CDR3 nucleotides: TGTGCCAGCAGTTTATCCTTCCAGGGGGGTGGCTACACCTTC. The chain is built from TRBV27 and TRBJ1-2; 7 bases agree with TRBD1. The germline V gene has CDR1 MNHEY and CDR2 SMNVEV (reference sequence). J was trimmed by 7 bases and V by 0 bases; bases with no gene match: 5. CDR3 length: 14 amino acids.

This clone was seen just once. This chain links TRBV19 with TRBJ2-3; TRBD1 aligns across 8 bases. This CDR3 contains 14 residues. With 6 bases clipped from V and 0 bases from J, the junction kept 2 bases outside the gene matches. Germline assignment: CDR1 LNHDA and CDR2 SQIVND (reference sequence). CDR3 protein: CASSRDRSTDTQYF. DNA for the CDR3: TGTGCCAGTAGCCGGGACAGGAGCACAGATACGCAGTATTTT.

As regards this clone: Different DNA sequences within this sample yield the same CDR3. CDR3 sequence reads: CASSESRGNEKLFF. Written as DNA, the CDR3 is TGCGCCAGCAGTGAGTCAAGAGGGAACGAAAAACTGTTTTTT. The chain employs TRBV10-2 and TRBJ1-4; D ambiguous. The ends were cut back, 0 bases at V and 8 bases at J, with 10 bases in the middle. The CDR3 is 14 amino acids. Germline V gene sequence: CDR1 WSHSY, CDR2 SAAADI.

A few counts support this clone. J is TRBJ2-2 and V is TRBV6-4; 8 bases align to TRBD1. CDR3 size: 15 residues. The J segment lost 6 bases and the V segment lost 0 bases, leaving 3 bases of the junction unmatched. CDR1 is MRHNA and CDR2 is SNTAGT in the germline V gene. The CDR3 region is CASSDSSGGSGELFF. The CDR3 DNA reads TGTGCCAGCAGTGACTCTTCAGGGGGCTCCGGGGAGCTGTTTTTT.

This chain connects TRBV18 to TRBJ2-5, with D possibly matching TRBD2 (6 bases). The ends were cut back, 2 bases at V and 5 bases at J, with 12 bases in the middle. Germline assignment: CDR1 KGHSH and CDR2 LQKENI. The CDR3 length is 14 residues. CDR3 residues: CASSPSARGETQYF. As DNA, the CDR3 is TGTGCCAGCTCACCATCAGCTCGGGGGGAGACCCAGTACTTC.